The 3 T cell receptor beta chains below all came from one sample that was sequenced in a study of metastatic and nonmetastatic thyroid tumors. Thyroid surgery took place with no prior treatment in any patient. TCRdb re-called clones via MiXCR from the PCR reads. The sample comprises about 59,000 clones, about a sixth of which are singletons, and roughly a tenth rests with the top ten. The sequenced material came from blood. These receptors came from a male donor with papillary thyroid cancer or a benign thyroid nodule (not recorded which). Some clones in this sample may be carry-over from other donors' samples.

This clone was recorded a few times. A much larger clone lies a single base off, so this may be a read error. The same CDR3 arises from other DNA sequences in this sample as well. The chain carries TRBV10-3 and TRBJ2-1; TRBD2 aligns across 7 bases. Germline V gene data show CDR1 as ENHRY and CDR2 as SYGVKD. CDR3 length: 14 amino acids. The J segment lost 0 bases and the V segment lost 10 bases, leaving 6 bases of the junction unmatched. The CDR3 nucleotides read TGTGCCACACGAGCGGGATCCTCCTACAATGAGCAGTTCTTC. Translation gives CATRAGSSYNEQFF.

This clone was counted ten times or more. The V gene is TRBV18, the J gene TRBJ2-7; the match to TRBD2 covers 7 bases. This CDR3 contains 14 residues. The V gene's germline CDR1 is KGHSH and CDR2 LQKENI. Germline trimming cut 6 bases from V and 1 base from J; bases unmatched to any gene: 6. The CDR3 spells CASSPSGGSYEQYV. CDR3 DNA sequence: TGTGCCAGCTCCCCGTCGGGGGGATCCTACGAGCAGTACGTC.

This clone was seen ten or more times. The V gene is TRBV6-1, the J gene TRBJ1-6, with 9 bases fitting TRBD1. The V gene's germline CDR1 is MNHNS and CDR2 SASEGT. The CDR3 runs to 17 residues. V lost 1 base and J lost 6; bases outside the gene matches: 7. CDR3 bases: TGTGCCAGCAGTGAAGGGATGGGACAGGGAGGTAATTCACCCCTCCACTTT. It yields the protein CASSEGMGQGGNSPLHF.